The 3 T cell receptor beta chains reported below all come from one sample, sequenced in a study of blood T cells in healthy people across ages. A second roughly 7 to 11 cycle PCR used barcoded and J-beta primers. MiXCR was run by TCRdb on the 5' RACE reads, yielding one entry per CDR3 protein. Of around 500,000 distinct CDR3 sequences in the sample, about 28% were seen once. These same records also appear under a second study, on T cells of mothers and their children.

The specimen was blood. Receptors were obtained from a boy between 2 and 10 years old in good health.

In this sample, this clonotype turned up a few times. The rearrangement uses TRBV6-1 and TRBJ2-3, with 11 bases aligning to TRBD2. Germline V gene sequence: CDR1 MNHNS, CDR2 SASEGT. The ends lost 5 bases at V and 3 bases at J; junction bases unmatched: 4. This CDR3 is built from 15 residues. CDR3 in DNA: TGTGCCAGCAGTTTGACTAGCGGGAAAACAGATACGCAGTATTTT. Translating gives CASSLTSGKTDTQYF.

The chain is built from TRBV9 and TRBJ1-1; no clear D gene. CDR3 length: 17 residues. V dropped 3 bases and J dropped 2 bases, with 20 bases sitting between them. Germline lookup yields CDR1 SGDLS and CDR2 YYNGEE. The CDR3 sequence: CASSAEPDGEYNTEAFF. The CDR3 DNA reads TGTGCCAGCAGCGCCGAACCCGACGGAGAATATAACACTGAAGCTTTCTTT.

Ten or more counts support this clonotype. This sequence joins TRBV7-6 and TRBJ2-1, with a weak D call TRBD2 (6 bases). Germline loops: CDR1 SGHVS, CDR2 FNYEAQ. The CDR3 runs to 15 residues. The V end lost 4 bases, the J end lost 3 bases, and 13 bases lay between the germline ends. CDR3 bases: TGTGCCAGCAGCTCCCGGGACTCCTACTACAATGAGCAGTTCTTC. Protein sequence: CASSSRDSYYNEQFF.